The clone carrying this TCR beta chain was observed a handful of times. Germline-derived CDR1 and CDR2 are MNHNS and SASEGT. The V end was cut by 0 bases, the J end by 2 bases, with 11 bases between. The CDR3 is 15 residues long. This specimen comes from a study of blood T cell repertoires in COVID-19. Study-level background: Acute and convalescent COVID-19 samples came from the United States, Italy and Spain. T cells, B-cell-depleted T cells, or PBMCs supplied cDNA or gDNA.

Per the authors' pipeline: Reference gene primers were amplified, and this amplification served to estimate nucleated cell counts. Data came from immunoSEQ multiplex PCR; TCRdb stores just in-frame clones and leaves some out. V and J calls and clone size are those listed in that table; D and trimming were worked out from the DNA. The sample carries under 250,000 clones, about 89% recorded once. The receptor's source is a man aged 55 to 70 who had recovered from COVID-19. This sequence joins TRBV6-1 and TRBJ2-7; the D gene is possibly TRBD1 (5 bases). Sequences were obtained from peripheral blood. This CDR3 is CASSEAGHTTYEQYF. CDR3 sequence (DNA): TGTGCCAGCAGTGAAGCGGGGCACACCACCTACGAGCAGTACTTC.